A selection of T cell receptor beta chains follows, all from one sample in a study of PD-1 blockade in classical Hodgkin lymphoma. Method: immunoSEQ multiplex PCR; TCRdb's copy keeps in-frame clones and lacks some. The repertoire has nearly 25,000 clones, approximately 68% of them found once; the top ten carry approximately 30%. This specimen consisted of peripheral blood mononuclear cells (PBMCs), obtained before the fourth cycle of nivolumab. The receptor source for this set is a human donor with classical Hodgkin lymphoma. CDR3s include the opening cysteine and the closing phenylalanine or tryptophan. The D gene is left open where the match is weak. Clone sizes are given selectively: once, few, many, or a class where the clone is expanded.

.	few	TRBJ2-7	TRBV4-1	TGCGCCAGCAGCCAAGATAGGACAGCTACCTACGAGCAGTACTTC	CASSQDRTATYEQYF
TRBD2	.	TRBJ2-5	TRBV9	TGTGCCAGCAGCCGAGGGACTAGCGGGGGCCTGTACCAAGAGACCCAGTACTTC	CASSRGTSGGLYQETQYF
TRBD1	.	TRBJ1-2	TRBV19	TGTGCCAGTAGTATTACAGGGGCCTATGGCTACACCTTC	CASSITGAYGYTF
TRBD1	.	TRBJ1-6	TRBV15	TGTGCCACCAGCAGAGAGGGACAGGGTAATTCACCCCTCCACTTT	CATSREGQGNSPLHF
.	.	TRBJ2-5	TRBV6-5	TGTGCCAGCAGTTATCAGTCAGGGATCGAGACCCAGTACTTC	CASSYQSGIETQYF
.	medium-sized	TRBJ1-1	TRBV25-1	TGTGCCAGCAGTGTGGGGGGACCCAACACTGAAGCTTTCTTT	CASSVGGPNTEAFF
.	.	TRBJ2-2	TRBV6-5	TGTGCCAGCTACGCCCCCGGGGAGCTGTTTTTT	CASYAPGELFF
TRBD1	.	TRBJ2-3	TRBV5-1	TGCGCCACCCGTCCGGGACAGGGAAAAGATACGCAGTATTTT	CATRPGQGKDTQYF
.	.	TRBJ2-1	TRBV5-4	TGTGCCAGCAGCTTCGACGGCCTGAGCTCCTACAATGAGCAGTTCTTC	CASSFDGLSSYNEQFF
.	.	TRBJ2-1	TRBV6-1	TGTGCCAGCACGGTCGGAGGTGGGGACAATGAGCAGTTCTTC	CASTVGGGDNEQFF
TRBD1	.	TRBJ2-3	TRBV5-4	TGTGCCAGCAGTCCCCGGGACAGGGGGATGAATACGCAGTATTTT	CASSPRDRGMNTQYF
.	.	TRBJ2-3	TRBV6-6	TGTGCCAGCACCCGGGGGGCCCCCCCAGATACGCAGTATTTT	CASTRGAPPDTQYF
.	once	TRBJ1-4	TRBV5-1	TGCGCCAGCAGCCTACAGGGTTCAACTAATGAAAAACTGTTTTTT	CASSLQGSTNEKLFF
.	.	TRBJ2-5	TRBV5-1	TGCGCCAGCAGCAGGGGGATGGAGACCCAGTACTTC	CASSRGMETQYF
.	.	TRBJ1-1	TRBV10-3	TGTGCCATCAGTGGGATGGGGGGCACTGAAGCTTTCTTT	CAISGMGGTEAFF
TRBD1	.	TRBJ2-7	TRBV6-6	TGTGCCAGCAGTCGGACAGGGGGCGACTCCTACGAGCAGTACTTC	CASSRTGGDSYEQYF
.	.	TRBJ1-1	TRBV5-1	TGCGCCAGCAGCTTGCACAGACCGAGCTCTACTGAAGCTTTCTTT	CASSLHRPSSTEAFF
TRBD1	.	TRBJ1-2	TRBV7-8	TGTGCCAGCAGCTTGAACAGGGGGCTCGGCTACACCTTC	CASSLNRGLGYTF
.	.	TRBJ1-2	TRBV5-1	TGCGCCAGCAGCTTGTCGGGATCCGGTAACTATGGCTACACCTTC	CASSLSGSGNYGYTF
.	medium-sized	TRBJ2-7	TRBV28	TGTGCCAGCACCATAGGCGGGACAGCCTCCTACGAGCAGTACTTC	CASTIGGTASYEQYF
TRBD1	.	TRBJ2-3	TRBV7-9	TGTGCCAGCAGCCCGTGGGACAGGGGATCAGAAGATACGCAGTATTTT	CASSPWDRGSEDTQYF
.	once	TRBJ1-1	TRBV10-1	TGCGCCAGCAGTTTAGGCATGAACACTGAAGCTTTCTTT	CASSLGMNTEAFF
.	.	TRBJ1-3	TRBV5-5	TGTGCCAGCAGCTTGGGAAGGGGGGCATCTGGAAACACCATATATTTT	CASSLGRGASGNTIYF
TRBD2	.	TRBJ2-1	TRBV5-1	TGCGCCAGCAGCAAATCTAGCGGGGGCTTTAACAATGAGCAGTTCTTC	CASSKSSGGFNNEQFF
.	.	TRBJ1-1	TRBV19	TGTGCCAGTAGTCTGGTGGGCAGGACAAACACTGAAGCTTTCTTT	CASSLVGRTNTEAFF
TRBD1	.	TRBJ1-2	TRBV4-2	TGTGCCAGCAGCCTCGGACAGGGGTATGATGGCTACACCTTC	CASSLGQGYDGYTF
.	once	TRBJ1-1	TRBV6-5	TGTGCCAGCAGGAGGGAGGTGAACACTGAAGCTTTCTTT	CASRREVNTEAFF
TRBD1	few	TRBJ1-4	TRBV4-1	TGCGCCAGCAGCCAGCTGCCGGGACAGGGAGTAGAAAAACTGTTTTTT	CASSQLPGQGVEKLFF
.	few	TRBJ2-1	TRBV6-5	TGTGCCAGCACCAAGGTGGCAGACTTAATGAATGAGCAGTTCTTC	CASTKVADLMNEQFF
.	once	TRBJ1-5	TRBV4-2	TGTGCCAGCAGCCAAGAAGCGGGGCGCAGGCAGCCCCAGCATTTT	CASSQEAGRRQPQHF
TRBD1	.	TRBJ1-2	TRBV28	TGTGCCAGCAGTTTTAGGACAGGGGGCCGCGGCTACACCTTC	CASSFRTGGRGYTF
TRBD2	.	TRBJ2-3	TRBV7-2	TGTGCCAGCAGCTCCGAAGGACTAGCGGGCACAGGGACGCAGTATTTT	CASSSEGLAGTGTQYF
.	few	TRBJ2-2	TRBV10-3	TGTGCCATCAGTGAGTCAGGCAGGGAAGGCACCGGGGAGCTGTTTTTT	CAISESGREGTGELFF
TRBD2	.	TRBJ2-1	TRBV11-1	TGTGCCTGCTTGACTAGCGGGGGGGCAGGCCCCTACTACAATGAGCAGTTCTTC	CACLTSGGAGPYYNEQFF
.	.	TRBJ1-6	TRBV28	TGTGCCAGCAGCCCAGACCGGGTTGGGGGCTCACCCCTCCACTTT	CASSPDRVGGSPLHF
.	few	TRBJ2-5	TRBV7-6	TGTGCCAGCAGCTCGACTGGCGAGACCCAGTACTTC	CASSSTGETQYF
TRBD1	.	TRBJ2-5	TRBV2	TGTGCCAGCAGCCTACTGGGGACAGGGCCGAGGCAAGAGACCCAGTACTTC	CASSLLGTGPRQETQYF
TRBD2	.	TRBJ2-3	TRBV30	TGTGCCTGGAGTCGGGGGGTCGCAGATACGCAGTATTTT	CAWSRGVADTQYF
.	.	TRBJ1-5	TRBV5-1	TGCGCCAGCAGCTTGGATCCCGGAAGCAATCAGCCCCAGCATTTT	CASSLDPGSNQPQHF
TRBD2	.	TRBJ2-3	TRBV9	TGTGCCAGCAGCGTAGAGAGAGCAGGGCGGGGGGGTGGTACGCAGTATTTT	CASSVERAGRGGGTQYF
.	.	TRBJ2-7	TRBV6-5	TGTGCCAGCACCGCCAGGGGCCGGGGGTGGGAGCAGTACTTC	CASTARGRGWEQYF
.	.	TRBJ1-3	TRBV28	TGTGCCAGCAGTTCCGAAAACACCATATATTTT	CASSSENTIYF
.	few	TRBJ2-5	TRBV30	TGTGCCTGGAGTTTCGGGACGTCCAATTTCGGCGAGACCCAGTACTTC	CAWSFGTSNFGETQYF
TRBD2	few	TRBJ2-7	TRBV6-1	TGTGCCAGCTTATCCGGGGGGGAGCAGTACTTC	CASLSGGEQYF
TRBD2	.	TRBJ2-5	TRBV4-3	TGCGCCAGCAGCCAAGTCAGGGGCGGGGGGGCCGCAGAGACCCAGTACTTC	CASSQVRGGGAAETQYF
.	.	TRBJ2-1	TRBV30	TGTGCCTGGAGTGCCCCCGGTCAGCGATGGGGGAATGAGCAGTTCTTC	CAWSAPGQRWGNEQFF
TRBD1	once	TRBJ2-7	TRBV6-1	TGTGCCAGCCGGGACAGAGTGTATGGCGAGCAGTACTTC	CASRDRVYGEQYF
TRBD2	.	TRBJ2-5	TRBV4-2	TGTGCCAGCAGCCAAGAGCTCGGCGGGGGGGCTGGGGAGACCCAGTACTTC	CASSQELGGGAGETQYF
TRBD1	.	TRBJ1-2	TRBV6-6	TGTGCCAGCATGACAGGGGACTATGGCTACACCTTC	CASMTGDYGYTF
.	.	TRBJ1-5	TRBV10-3	TGTGCCATCAGTGAGGGGGTAGGCGGTCAGCCCCAGCATTTT	CAISEGVGGQPQHF
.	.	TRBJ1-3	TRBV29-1	TGCAGCGTTGTAGAGGACGGGGGAGACACCATATATTTT	CSVVEDGGDTIYF
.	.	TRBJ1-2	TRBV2	TGTGCCAGCAGTGAATTAAGGGGAGGCGGCTACACCTTC	CASSELRGGGYTF
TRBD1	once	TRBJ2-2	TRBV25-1	TGTGCCAGCAGTGAACTGGGACAGGGGGGGACCGGGGAGCTGTTTTTT	CASSELGQGGTGELFF
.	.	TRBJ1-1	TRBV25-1	TGTGCCAGCAGTTACAGGACTAACACTGAAGCTTTCTTT	CASSYRTNTEAFF